This T cell receptor (beta chain) was observed in a study of Ad26.COV2.S vaccination and SARS-CoV-2 variants. Overall study context: Donor allocation was to the COV1001 Ad26.COV2.S trial arm. Intramuscular Ad26.COV2.S doses were given once or twice, 56 days apart. Study results and caveats: Participants in the vaccine arm had higher spike-specific TCR breadth; placebo recipients had lower.

TCRdb's table, derived via immunoSEQ multiplex PCR, lists solely in-frame clones and lacks some. Altogether 300,000 to 350,000 clones are present, almost 90% being singletons, with the ten largest covering approximately 5.8%. Documented treatment: roughly 18 received Ad26.COV2.S at low or high dose, single or two shots; roughly five received placebo; per-sample allocation not given. Day 63 after the first injection of vaccine or placebo was the sampling time. Boston hosted the donor, who was an adult aged 18-55 years. As concerns this clone: The antigen is not known.

This CDR3 has 15 residues. Between the trimmed V and J ends, which lost 5 bases and 0 bases, there was a span of 11 bases. CDR1 and CDR2 from the germline V gene are SGHVS and FNYEAQ. The source of this sequence is a person between 18 and 65 years old who received the Ad26.COV2.S COVID-19 vaccine or a placebo. This rearrangement joins TRBV7-6 to TRBJ1-3; TRBD1 might be the D (5 bases). Material: peripheral blood, obtained in a trial of Ad26.COV2.S vaccine versus placebo. The chain's CDR3 is CASSADSGSGNTIYF. The CDR3, as DNA: TGTGCCAGCAGCGCAGACAGCGGCTCTGGAAACACCATATATTTT.